Shown below are 26 T cell receptor beta chains from a single sample sequenced in a study of prognosis after radiotherapy for stage I lung cancer. CDR3 of TCR beta was amplified from genomic DNA via a two-round multiplex PCR. Every TRBV and TRBJ gene had its own specific primer in first-round PCR. TCRdb called the multiplex PCR reads again in MiXCR, with one record for every CDR3 protein. There are 13,000 or so distinct CDR3 sequences in the sample; about 50% occur only once, and 25% to 35% lies in the top ten. The specimen was PBMCs, collected before or after stereotactic body radiation therapy (not recorded which). The receptor source for this set is a donor aged 50 or older with non-small cell lung cancer.

V and J are TRBV6-4 and TRBJ2-3; tentatively, D is TRBD2 (6 bases). The ends were cut back, 3 bases at V and 2 bases at J, with 9 bases in the middle. The CDR3 extends over 14 amino acids. From germline, CDR1 is MRHNA and CDR2 SNTAGT. CDR3 protein: CASSELADTDTQYF. CDR3 DNA sequence: TGTGCCAGCAGTGAACTAGCAGACACAGATACGCAGTATTTT.

This clonotype was detected only once. This likely came from a read error, as a far larger clone is one base away. V is TRBV7-2 and J is TRBJ2-1, with D possibly being TRBD1 (7 bases). V was cut by 2 bases and J by 5 bases, with 10 bases left in between. This CDR3 has 14 amino acids. CDR1 and CDR2 from the germline V gene are SGHTA and FQGNSA. CDR3 DNA sequence: TGTGCCAGCAGCTTATTCAGGGGGGACAATGAGCAGTTCTTC. Encoded protein: CASSLFRGDNEQFF. Full variable domain (remainder filled in from reference TRBV7-2 and TRBJ2-1): GAGVSQSPSNKVTEKGKDVELRCDPISGHTALYWYRQSLGQGLEFLIYFQGNSAPDKSGLPSDRFSAERTGGSVSTLTIQRTQQEDSAVYLCASSLFRGDNEQFFGPGTRLTVL.

In this sample, this clonotype turned up many times. This CDR3 is CASSHPNGNEQFF. For the CDR3, the DNA is TGTGCCAGCAGCCACCCGAATGGGAATGAGCAGTTCTTC. This chain links TRBV7-6 with TRBJ2-1; D gene uncertain. V was clipped by 5 bases and J by 7 bases, with 12 bases between them. The germline V gene has CDR1 SGHVS and CDR2 FNYEAQ. This CDR3 contains 13 residues. Complete variable domain (other parts from reference TRBV7-6 and TRBJ2-1): GAGVSQSPRYKVTKRGQDVALRCDPISGHVSLYWYRQALGQGPEFLTYFNYEAQQDKSGLPNDRFSAERPEGSISTLTIQRTEQRDSAMYRCASSHPNGNEQFFGPGTRLTVL.

In its sample, this clonotype is medium-sized. This rearrangement joins TRBV15 to TRBJ2-2, with D unresolved. Germline lookup yields CDR1 LNHNV and CDR2 YYDKDF (reference sequence). Trimming took off 4 bases at V and 0 bases at J, with 9 bases between the two ends. This CDR3 is 15 amino acids long. CDR3 bases: TGTGCCACCAGCATCAGGCCACCGAACACCGGGGAGCTGTTTTTT. Translation gives CATSIRPPNTGELFF. The full variable domain, in which reference TRBV15 and TRBJ2-2 provide the parts outside the CDR3, is DAMVIQNPRYQVTQFGKPVTLSCSQTLNHNVMYWYQQKSSQAPKLLFHYYDKDFNNEADTPDNFQSRRPNTSFCFLDIRSPGLGDTAMYLCATSIRPPNTGELFFGEGSRLTVL.

The genes are TRBV3-1 and TRBJ1-4; TRBD1 matches at 9 bases. Germline-derived CDR1 and CDR2 are LGHDT and YNNKEL (reference sequence). The ends lost 7 bases at V and 8 bases at J; junction bases unmatched: 8. There are 14 residues in the CDR3. In DNA, the CDR3 is TGTGCCAGCACGCCCGGGACAGGGAACGAAAAACTGTTTTTT. As protein: CASTPGTGNEKLFF.

The gene calls are TRBV6-2 or TRBV6-3 and TRBJ1-6; maybe TRBD1 (6 bases). Germline assignment: CDR1 MNHEY and CDR2 SVGEGT. V lost 7 bases to trimming and J lost 7 bases, with 11 bases between them. The CDR3 consists of 13 residues. The CDR3 nucleotides read TGTGCCAGCACCCGGACAGACAATTCACCCCTCCACTTT. Residues: CASTRTDNSPLHF.

The chain joins TRBV14 to TRBJ2-2, with 10 bases matching TRBD2. Germline-derived CDR1 and CDR2 are SGHDN and FVKESK. V trimming: 8 bases; J trimming: 3 bases; junction bases outside the gene matches: 6. CDR3 length equals 15 residues. CDR3 DNA: TGTGCCAGCGACCGGACTAGCGGCTACACCGGGGAGCTGTTTTTT. Its translation is CASDRTSGYTGELFF.

This clonotype was observed at least ten times. The chain uses TRBV19 and TRBJ1-5; 8 bases are a match to TRBD1. This CDR3 has 14 amino acids. CDR1 and CDR2 (germline): LNHDA, SQIVND (reference sequence). V was clipped by 5 bases and J by 8 bases; unmatched bases: 8. CDR3 sequence: CASSPRTGLEPQHF. CDR3 coding DNA: TGTGCCAGTAGTCCCCGGACAGGGTTAGAGCCCCAGCATTTT.

This clonotype was seen only once. A single base is all that separates this from a far larger clone, so a read error is likely. The genes are TRBV6-2 or TRBV6-3 and TRBJ1-5; a weak D match, TRBD1 (5 bases). Trimming removed 6 bases at V and 4 bases at J, with 10 bases between. The CDR3 contains 13 residues. Germline CDR1 and CDR2: MNHEY and SVGEGT. The CDR3 region is CASRPGPNQPQHF. The CDR3 nucleotides read TGTGCCAGCAGACCGGGGCCGAATCAGCCCCAGCATTTT.

This clonotype qualifies as medium-sized. This chain links TRBV27 with TRBJ2-7; 14 nucleotides align to TRBD2. Losses at the gene ends were 0 bases for V and 4 bases for J; bases not matched to a gene: 8. The CDR3 is 18 amino acids. Looked up from germline, CDR1 is MNHEY and CDR2 is SMNVEV (reference sequence). The CDR3 DNA sequence: TGTGCCAGCAGTTTATCGATGAGTGGGACTAGCGGGAGTTACGAGCAGTACTTC. This sequence encodes CASSLSMSGTSGSYEQYF.

This clonotype was counted ten times or more. A much larger clone lies a single base off, so this may be a read error. The CDR3 ends on some other residue instead of the conserved phenylalanine or tryptophan, so this is likely a read error. J is TRBJ2-7 and V is TRBV10-3; D call uncertain. The CDR3 spans 11 residues. Trimming left V 3 bases short and J 5 bases short, with 5 bases between. Germline assignment: CDR1 ENHRY and CDR2 SYGVKD. The CDR3 spells CAISETHEQYL. DNA for the CDR3: TGTGCCATCAGTGAAACACACGAGCAGTACCTC.

As for this clonotype: One base separates it from a far larger clone, so it is likely a read error. The chain recombines TRBV7-9 with TRBJ2-5; D ambiguous. In germline, CDR1 is SEHNR, CDR2 FQNEAQ (reference sequence). V was trimmed by 1 base and J by 5 bases, leaving 14 bases between them. The CDR3 covers 15 residues. This CDR3 is CASSLDGGRVETQYF. The CDR3 DNA follows: TGTGCCAGCAGCTTAGACGGCGGACGGGTGGAGACCCAGTACTTC.

This clonotype has a single count. This likely came from a read error, as a far larger clone is one base away. The CDR3 carries no conserved terminal phenylalanine or tryptophan, so it likely arises from a read error. CDR3 in amino acids: CASSLELAGTYEQYL. In nucleotides, the CDR3 is TGTGCCAGCAGCTTGGAGCTAGCGGGGACCTACGAGCAGTACTTA. The chain employs TRBV5-8 and TRBJ2-7; 9 bases fit TRBD2. The V gene's germline CDR1 is SGHTS and CDR2 YDEGEE. The ends lost 0 bases at V and 2 bases at J; junction bases unmatched: 3. This CDR3 comprises 15 residues.

This clonotype occurred many times. The V gene is TRBV6-1, the J gene TRBJ1-3; TRBD1 agrees at 8 bases. The V and J ends lost 0 bases and 5 bases, in that order; junction bases with no gene match: 6. CDR1 and CDR2 from the germline V gene are MNHNS and SASEGT. The CDR3 loop spans 16 amino acids. The CDR3 is CASSEAPTGARNTIYF. The CDR3 nucleotides are TGTGCCAGCAGTGAAGCCCCGACAGGGGCTAGAAACACCATATATTTT.

This clonotype was recorded at least ten times. The genes are TRBV29-1 and TRBJ1-1; D not certain. Trimming shortened V by 7 bases and J by 4 bases, and 13 bases separated the two germline ends. This CDR3 has 12 residues. CDR1 is SQVTM, CDR2 ANQGSEA, per germline. CDR3 nucleotide sequence: TGCAGCGCTTCCCCCATGGGCACTGAAGCTTTCTTT. Translating it yields CSASPMGTEAFF.

The chain carries TRBV28 and TRBJ1-2, with TRBD1 matching 7 bases. Germline-derived CDR1 and CDR2 are MDHEN and SYDVKM. The CDR3 runs to 15 residues. V lost 5 bases and J lost 13; bases outside the gene matches: 19. Written as DNA, the CDR3 is TGTGCCAGCAGTGGGGGGACAGCAGATATCTATGGATGCACCTTC. Its translation: CASSGGTADIYGCTF.

Within the sample, this clonotype is medium-sized. V is TRBV7-9 and J is TRBJ2-1; maybe TRBD1 (6 bases). From germline, CDR1 is SEHNR and CDR2 FQNEAQ (reference sequence). The CDR3 runs 14 residues. V lost 5 bases, J lost 5 bases, and 13 bases lay in between. CDR3 nucleotides: TGTGCCAGCAGCGCCCGGGACACGGACAATGAGCAGTTCTTC. Translating it yields CASSARDTDNEQFF.

Ten or more counts support this clonotype. This chain joins TRBV5-1 and TRBJ1-2; D is undetermined. Germline V gives CDR1 SGHRS, CDR2 YFSETQ. V was shortened by 0 bases and J by 4 bases, with 19 bases between the two germline ends. The CDR3 covers 17 residues. Here the CDR3 reads CASSLGGTDFEAYGYTF. CDR3 nucleotides: TGCGCCAGCAGCTTGGGGGGTACAGATTTCGAGGCCTATGGCTACACCTTC.

This clonotype counts as medium-sized. The gene calls are TRBV7-9 and TRBJ2-7; a weak D match, TRBD1 (5 bases). Germline lookup yields CDR1 SEHNR and CDR2 FQNEAQ (reference sequence). V was trimmed by 1 base and J by 0 bases, leaving 7 bases between them. The CDR3 totals 14 residues. The chain's CDR3 is CASSLGRDSYEQYF. CDR3 sequence (DNA): TGTGCCAGCAGCTTAGGCAGGGACTCCTACGAGCAGTACTTC.

Remarks on this clonotype: A far bigger clonotype differs at one base, so this is likely a read error. V gene TRBV11-2 combines with J gene TRBJ2-3; TRBD2 matches at 15 bases. The CDR3 is made up of 18 amino acids. J lost 4 bases, V lost 7 bases, and 12 bases had no gene match. Germline V gene sequence: CDR1 SGHAT, CDR2 FQNNGV. CDR3 residues: CASTFGGTSGRSPDTQYF. CDR3 nucleotides: TGTGCCAGCACCTTCGGGGGGACTAGCGGGAGGAGTCCAGATACGCAGTATTTT.

This clonotype was recorded once. The chain employs TRBV4-1 and TRBJ2-4; 13 positions agree with TRBD2. CDR1 MGHRA and CDR2 YSYEKL come from the germline V gene. With V trimmed by 10 bases and J by 0 bases, 12 bases remained unmatched. The CDR3 runs to 18 residues. As DNA, the CDR3 is TGCGCCATCTCACCGGGACTAGCGGGAACCTTAGCCAAAAACATTCAGTACTTC. This encodes CAISPGLAGTLAKNIQYF.

This chain uses TRBV7-9 with TRBJ1-6, with D possibly being TRBD1 (6 bases). The germline CDR1 and CDR2 sequences are SEHNR and FQNEAQ (reference sequence). This CDR3 has 16 amino acids. Trimming stripped 5 bases from V and 7 bases from J, with 18 bases between. The CDR3 DNA follows: TGTGCCAGCAGCCCCCAGGGGAACGGGGGAAATTCACCCCTCCACTTT. This translates into CASSPQGNGGNSPLHF.

In this sample, this clonotype is medium-sized. The CDR3, as DNA: TGTGCCAGCAGCCCTACTAGCGGGAGGAATGAGCAGTTCTTC. It is translated as CASSPTSGRNEQFF. The gene calls are TRBV11-2 and TRBJ2-1, with 12 positions matching TRBD2. Germline V gene lookup returns CDR1 SGHAT and CDR2 FQNNGV. The V segment lost 5 bases and the J segment 7 bases; nucleotides outside the gene matches: 3. The CDR3 extends over 14 amino acids.

To note about this clonotype: A junction boundary mismatches the germline segment, possibly from a read error. DNA of the CDR3: TGCAGTGCCGGGACTGCCGGTGATTGCGTCTTC. The encoded protein is CSAGTAGDCVF. The chain uses TRBV20-1 and TRBJ2-7; D possibly corresponds to TRBD2 (6 bases). The CDR3 runs to 11 residues. Germline CDR1 and CDR2: DFQATT and SNEGSKA (reference sequence).

The rearrangement uses TRBV4-3 and TRBJ2-3; TRBD2 agrees at 15 bases. Per germline, CDR1 LGHNA and CDR2 YSLEER. J gave up 5 bases and V 5 bases, and 5 bases lay outside the gene matches. CDR3 length equals 16 residues. CDR3 sequence: CASSKGLAGGQDTQYF. In nucleotides, the CDR3 is TGCGCCAGCAGCAAGGGACTAGCGGGAGGCCAAGATACGCAGTATTTT.

J is TRBJ2-1 and V is TRBV7-2, with 7 bases identical to TRBD1. The CDR3 runs to 15 residues. The germline V gene encodes CDR1 SGHTA and CDR2 FQGNSA. Germline trimming cut 0 bases from V and 1 base from J; bases unmatched to any gene: 0. CDR3: CASSLARGSYNEQFF. The DNA for the CDR3 is TGTGCCAGCAGCTTAGCCAGGGGGTCCTACAATGAGCAGTTCTTC.